This TCR beta chain was observed in a study of glioma-infiltrating T cells after dendritic cell vaccination. Findings and caveats of the study: Survival was not directly related to TCR clonality in these patients.

This clone was picked up one time. The antigen is not known. Regarding time point: after dendritic cell vaccination, including at tumor progression/relapse. In germline, CDR1 is SNHLY, CDR2 FYNNEI. Trimming took off 3 bases at V and 3 bases at J, with 8 bases between the two ends. CDR3 length: 13 amino acids. Generated by immunoSEQ multiplex PCR, the TCRdb table keeps only in-frame clones and is missing some. The sample comprises around 87,000 clones, about four fifths of which are singletons, and roughly 6.8% rests with the top ten. The chain is built from TRBV2 and TRBJ1-2; a weak D match, TRBD1 (5 bases). This TCR was recovered from a human donor with glioblastoma. Sequencing used blood, obtained after dendritic cell vaccination. This chain's CDR3 is CASSEGGDYGYTF. The CDR3 region has the DNA TGTGCCAGCAGTGAGGGGGGGGACTATGGCTACACCTTC.